The source of this T cell receptor (beta chain) is a study of control samples from healthy donors and cancer patients. Data came from immunoSEQ multiplex PCR; TCRdb stores just in-frame clones and leaves some out. The sample records tens of thousands of clones, approximately 79% being singletons. The CDR3 consists of 17 residues. CDR1 is SGHTA and CDR2 is FQGTGA in the germline V gene. V gave up 1 base and J gave up 4 bases; unmatched junction bases: 8. Sequenced input: PBMCs. This TCR came from a man in his sixties with head and neck cancer. The V gene is TRBV7-3, the J gene TRBJ2-1, with 9 positions matching TRBD2. The DNA of the CDR3 is TGTGCCAGCAGCTTAAACCCGGCTAGCGGGATGTACAATGAGCAGTTCTTC. Amino acid sequence: CASSLNPASGMYNEQFF.